The next 17 T cell receptor beta chains were all read from a single sample in a study of shared clonotypes between healthy human individuals. The assay was immunoSEQ multiplex PCR, and TCRdb's table has in-frame clones only and misses some. This table holds 900,000 to 1,200,000 clones, approximately 80% found once. Source material: memory CD4+ T cells from PBMCs. Indicated subset: CD45RA-negative fraction. Every receptor here comes from a man younger than 35 in good health. Some clones in this sample may be carry-over from other donors' samples.

The chain uses TRBV7-8 and TRBJ1-1, with a weak D call TRBD1 (6 bases). Trimming stripped 4 bases from V and 1 base from J, with 13 bases between. The V gene's germline CDR1 is SGHVS and CDR2 FQNEAQ. The CDR3 covers 15 residues. CDR3 nucleotides: TGTGCCAGCAGCTCCCGACAGGTCCGGAACACTGAAGCTTTCTTT. Amino acid sequence: CASSSRQVRNTEAFF. Combining the CDR3 with reference TRBV7-8 and TRBJ1-1 gives the whole variable domain GAGVSQSPRYKVAKRGQDVALRCDPISGHVSLFWYQQALGQGPEFLTYFQNEAQLDKSGLPSDRFFAERPEGSVSTLKIQRTQQEDSAVYLCASSSRQVRNTEAFFGQGTRLTVV.

This clone has only one observation. The chain links TRBV29-1 to TRBJ2-5; D gene ambiguous. Per germline, CDR1 SQVTM and CDR2 ANQGSEA. The CDR3 has 12 residues. Trimming removed 6 bases from V and 5 bases from J, with 13 bases in between. The CDR3 DNA is TGCAGCGTCAGGACGGAGCAGGAGACCCAGTACTTC. Translating gives CSVRTEQETQYF.

With regard to this clone: The same CDR3 is also encoded by other DNA sequences in this sample. This chain links TRBV2 with TRBJ2-5, with a possible D match to TRBD1 (6 bases). Trimming shortened V by 6 bases and J by 2 bases, and 10 bases separated the two germline ends. The CDR3 extends over 13 amino acids. Looked up from germline, CDR1 is SNHLY and CDR2 is FYNNEI. As DNA, the CDR3 is TGTGCCAGCAGCGCAGGACAGCAAGAGACCCAGTACTTC. Translation: CASSAGQQETQYF.

J is TRBJ2-2 and V is TRBV11-2; TRBD2 matches 12 bases. The V gene's germline CDR1 is SGHAT and CDR2 FQNNGV. The CDR3 runs to 16 residues. Trimming cost V 2 bases and J 8 bases; bases outside gene matches: 6. The CDR3 is CASSLRLAGVSGELFF. The DNA of the CDR3 is TGTGCCAGCAGCTTAAGACTAGCGGGAGTTTCAGGGGAGCTGTTTTTT.

Comments on this clone: A read error may explain this, as a much larger clone is one base away. The CDR3 reads CASSLHGYEQYF. The CDR3 bases are TGTGCCAGCAGCTTACACGGTTACGAGCAGTACTTC. The rearrangement uses TRBV13 and TRBJ2-7; no reliable D call. The V end was cut by 2 bases, the J end by 4 bases, with 6 bases between. Germline CDR1 is PRHDT and CDR2 is FYEKMQ (reference sequence). The CDR3 spans 12 residues.

This sequence joins TRBV5-4 and TRBJ2-3; D is perhaps TRBD2 (6 bases). Germline CDR1 is SGHNT and CDR2 is YYREEE (reference sequence). The CDR3 sequence is 17 residues long. Deletions cut 3 bases from V and 1 base from J, with 18 bases between. CDR3 sequence reads: CASSSRDWALGTDTQYF. DNA of the CDR3: TGTGCCAGCAGCTCCCGGGACTGGGCCCTGGGCACAGATACGCAGTATTTT.

The chain links TRBV29-1 to TRBJ2-5; the match to TRBD2 covers 9 bases. The CDR3 loop spans 15 amino acids. J lost 5 bases, V lost 6 bases, and 13 bases had no gene match. Germline CDR1 and CDR2: SQVTM and ANQGSEA. As DNA, the CDR3 is TGCAGCGTCCCCACCATAGCGGGAGTGGGTGAGACCCAGTACTTC. Its translation: CSVPTIAGVGETQYF.

This chain connects TRBV5-1 to TRBJ1-2; D is uncertain. Trimming removed 0 bases at V and 4 bases at J, with 10 bases between. CDR1 SGHRS and CDR2 YFSETQ come from the germline V gene. The CDR3 runs to 14 residues. The CDR3 region is CASSLEPGSYGYTF. CDR3 bases: TGCGCCAGCAGCTTGGAACCGGGATCCTATGGCTACACCTTC.

The chain links TRBV30 to TRBJ2-7, with TRBD2 matching 7 bases. The V and J ends lost 5 bases and 1 base, in that order; junction bases with no gene match: 5. Germline loops: CDR1 GTSNPN, CDR2 SVGIG (reference sequence). The CDR3 spans 13 residues. The CDR3 nucleotides read TGTGCCTGGGGTAGCGGGTCTTCCTACGAGCAGTACTTC. Translated: CAWGSGSSYEQYF.

The chain employs TRBV7-9 and TRBJ2-1, with TRBD1 identical over 9 bases. The germline gives CDR1 SEHNR, CDR2 FQNEAQ (reference sequence). V lost 7 bases, J lost 1 base, and 5 bases stayed unmatched. The CDR3 sequence is 15 residues long. CDR3 DNA: TGTGCCAGCAACCCACAGGGGGCATCCTACAATGAGCAGTTCTTC. Its translation is CASNPQGASYNEQFF.

The chain carries TRBV7-3 and TRBJ2-2; D tentatively reads TRBD1 or TRBD2 (5 bases each). The CDR3 sequence is 16 residues long. V was trimmed by 5 bases and J by 3 bases, leaving 16 bases between them. Looked up from germline, CDR1 is SGHTA and CDR2 is FQGTGA. The chain's CDR3 is CASSPSGTRDTGELFF. The CDR3 region has the DNA TGTGCCAGCAGCCCATCCGGGACGCGAGACACCGGGGAGCTGTTTTTT.

DNA for the CDR3: TGTGCCAGCGGTCCCATACAGGCTAACTATGGCTACACCTTC. Translation: CASGPIQANYGYTF. V is TRBV28 and J is TRBJ1-2, with D possibly TRBD1 on 5 matching bases. In germline, CDR1 is MDHEN, CDR2 SYDVKM. The CDR3 runs 14 residues. Trimming took 8 bases from V and 0 from J, leaving 13 bases between them.

The chain is built from TRBV18 and TRBJ1-5, with D hard to call. Germline lookup yields CDR1 KGHSH and CDR2 LQKENI. This CDR3 has 16 residues. V lost 0 bases, J lost 2 bases, and 11 bases lay in between. The CDR3 DNA sequence: TGTGCCAGCTCACCACCTTCAACCTGGGGCAATCAGCCCCAGCATTTT. It encodes CASSPPSTWGNQPQHF.

V usage is TRBV7-8 and J usage is TRBJ2-5; D is unresolved. V lost 1 base and J lost 1, with 10 bases in between. CDR1 and CDR2 (germline): SGHVS, FQNEAQ. The CDR3 sequence is 15 residues long. This CDR3 reads CASSLGRAPQETQYF. Here the CDR3 DNA reads TGTGCCAGCAGCTTAGGTCGGGCACCCCAAGAGACCCAGTACTTC.

Comment on this clone: A single base is all that separates this from a far larger clone, so a read error is likely. The V call is TRBV5-4, the J call TRBJ1-2; D gene ambiguous. The germline V gene encodes CDR1 SGHNT and CDR2 YYREEE (reference sequence). CDR3 size: 10 residues. The CDR3 region is CAGSHTRRAF. The CDR3, as DNA: TGTGCCGGCAGCCACACCCGCCGCGCCTTC.

J is TRBJ1-4 and V is TRBV2, with 9 nucleotides matching TRBD1. The trim removed 3 bases at V and 1 base at J, leaving 0 bases unmatched. Germline CDR1 is SNHLY and CDR2 is FYNNEI. This CDR3 contains 15 residues. CDR3 in amino acids: CASSEDRGTNEKLFF. CDR3 DNA: TGTGCCAGCAGTGAGGACAGGGGAACTAATGAAAAACTGTTTTTT.

This clone was detected only a few times. This chain joins TRBV28 and TRBJ2-7; D is unresolved. The CDR3 is 12 residues long. V was trimmed by 7 bases and J by 6 bases, leaving 13 bases between them. Germline CDR1 reads MDHEN; CDR2 reads SYDVKM. The CDR3 is CASKSLNSEQYF. The CDR3 bases are TGTGCCAGCAAAAGTCTAAATTCCGAGCAGTACTTC.